This is a list of T cell receptor beta chains from one sample in a study of blood T cells in healthy people across ages. TCRdb used MiXCR to reprocess the 5' RACE reads, holding one entry per CDR3 protein. The sample has about 640,000 distinct CDR3 sequences, around 54% seen once. Sample: blood. The receptors were sampled from a man in his sixties in good health. CDR3s include the opening cysteine and the closing phenylalanine or tryptophan. D genes are given only for firm matches. Size is omitted from some rows. Given values are once, few, many or a class for expanded clones.

D gene	clone size	V gene	J gene	CDR3 DNA	CDR3 protein
TRBD1	few	TRBV7-2	TRBJ1-2	TGTGCCAGCAGCCTTAGGGACAGGGGGGCGGATGGCTACACCTTC	CASSLRDRGADGYTF
TRBD1	NA	TRBV27	TRBJ1-1	TGTGCCAGCAGGCGCGGGACAGGGGGCCTCCAAGCTTTCTTT	CASRRGTGGLQAFF
NA	few	TRBV29-1	TRBJ1-1	TGCAGCGTTGGGGGGCAAAAGAACACTGAAGCTTTCTTT	CSVGGQKNTEAFF
NA	NA	TRBV20-1	TRBJ2-2	TGCAGTGCTAGAGTGTTACAGGGACCTCCGAACACCGGGGAGCTGTTTTTT	CSARVLQGPPNTGELFF
TRBD1	NA	TRBV7-2	TRBJ2-1	TGTGCCAGCAGCTTATCAGGGGGCCGTTACAATGAGCAGTTCTTC	CASSLSGGRYNEQFF
NA	NA	TRBV18	TRBJ2-1	TGTGCCAGCTCACCACTTCAGGGCGGCGACAATGAGCAGTTCTTC	CASSPLQGGDNEQFF
NA	NA	TRBV21-1	TRBJ2-7	TGTGCCAGCAGCAAACACCTTCCGGGCCCTTCGGGCAATGAGCAGTACTTC	CASSKHLPGPSGNEQYF
NA	NA	TRBV10-3	TRBJ1-2	TGTGCCATCAGTGCCCGAGAGGGTGACTATGGCTACACCTTC	CAISAREGDYGYTF
NA	NA	TRBV2	TRBJ2-5	TGTGCCAGCAGTGCTGGCCGGAGGGCGATTAGGCAAGAGACCCAGTACTTC	CASSAGRRAIRQETQYF
NA	NA	TRBV12-3/TRBV12-4	TRBJ1-6	TGTGCCAGCAGCCCCGGGGGTCGGAATTCACCCCTCCACTTT	CASSPGGRNSPLHF
TRBD1	NA	TRBV6-1	TRBJ1-2	TGTGCCAGCAGTGAAACGTATGGACAGGTAGAAAACTATGGCTACACCTTC	CASSETYGQVENYGYTF
NA	NA	TRBV12-3/TRBV12-4	TRBJ2-3	TGTGCCAGCAGCGTAGGGACAACAAAGCAGTATTTT	CASSVGTTKQYF
NA	NA	TRBV20-1	TRBJ1-1	TGCAGTGCTAGAGGGTATGAAGCTTTCTTT	CSARGYEAFF